In its sample, the clone carrying this T cell receptor (beta chain) was seen many times. What it binds is not known. Making the TCR beta libraries involved quantitative 5'-RACE with molecular barcodes. TCRdb used MiXCR to reprocess the 5' RACE reads, holding one entry per CDR3 protein. The data show hundreds of thousands of distinct CDR3 sequences, approximately 12% seen once. The sample originates from a study of CD8 T cells in ankylosing spondylitis. The CDR3 is made up of 13 amino acids. V shed 7 bases and J 6 bases; nucleotides not matched to a gene: 9. Germline CDR1 is SQVTM and CDR2 is ANQGSEA. Study-level results: Reported data indicate significant enrichment of disease-linked clones within matched ankylosing spondylitis synovial fluid. As for the disease-linked clones, they showed a CD8+ phenotype and occurred at relatively low frequencies in peripheral blood. It appeared that ankylosing spondylitis blood was characterized by a TCR beta motif of under ten highly homologous variants. A number of the motif variants had already been described in reactive arthritis synovial fluid and blood.

The sample taken for sequencing was blood, either unsorted or a sorted T cell fraction (not recorded which). The rearrangement links TRBV29-1 to TRBJ2-1; 7 bases map to TRBD1. This receptor was taken from a male donor with ankylosing spondylitis. DNA of the CDR3: TGCAGCGGACGACGAGGGGGCTTCAATGAGCAGTTCTTC. Translated: CSGRRGGFNEQFF.